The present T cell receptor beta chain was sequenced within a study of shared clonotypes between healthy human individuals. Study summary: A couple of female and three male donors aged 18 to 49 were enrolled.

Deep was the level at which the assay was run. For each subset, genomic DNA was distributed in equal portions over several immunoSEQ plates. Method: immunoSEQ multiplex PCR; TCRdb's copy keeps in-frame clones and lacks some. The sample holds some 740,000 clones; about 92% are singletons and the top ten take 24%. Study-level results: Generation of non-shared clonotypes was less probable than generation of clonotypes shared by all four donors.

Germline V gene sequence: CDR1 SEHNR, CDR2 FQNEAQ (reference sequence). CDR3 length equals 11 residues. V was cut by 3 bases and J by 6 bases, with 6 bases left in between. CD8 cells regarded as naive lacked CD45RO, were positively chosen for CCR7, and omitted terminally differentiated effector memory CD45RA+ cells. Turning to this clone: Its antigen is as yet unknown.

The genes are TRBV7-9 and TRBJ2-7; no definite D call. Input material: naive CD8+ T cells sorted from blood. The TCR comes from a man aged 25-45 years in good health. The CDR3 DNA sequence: TGTGCCAGCAGCTTTACGGGCGAGCAGTACTTC. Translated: CASSFTGEQYF.